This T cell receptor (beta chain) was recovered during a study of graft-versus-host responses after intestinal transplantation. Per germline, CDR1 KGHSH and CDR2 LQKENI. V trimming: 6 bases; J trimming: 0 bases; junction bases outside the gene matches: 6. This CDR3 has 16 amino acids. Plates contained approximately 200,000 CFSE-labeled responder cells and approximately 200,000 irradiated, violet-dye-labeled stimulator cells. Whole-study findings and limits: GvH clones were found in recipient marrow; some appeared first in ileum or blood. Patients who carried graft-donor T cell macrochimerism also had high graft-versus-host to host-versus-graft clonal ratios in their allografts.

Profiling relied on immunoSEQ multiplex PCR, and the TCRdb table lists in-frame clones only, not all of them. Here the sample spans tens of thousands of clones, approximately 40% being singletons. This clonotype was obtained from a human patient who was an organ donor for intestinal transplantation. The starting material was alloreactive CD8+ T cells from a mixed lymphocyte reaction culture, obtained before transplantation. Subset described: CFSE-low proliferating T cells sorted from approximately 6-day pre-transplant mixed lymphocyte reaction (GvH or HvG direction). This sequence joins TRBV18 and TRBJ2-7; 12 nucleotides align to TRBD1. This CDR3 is CASSPGQGAGSYEQYF. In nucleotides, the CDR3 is TGTGCCAGCTCGCCGGGACAGGGGGCTGGCTCCTACGAGCAGTACTTC.